These T cell receptor beta chains were read from a single sample in a study of blood T cells in healthy people across ages. One entry per CDR3 protein, called by TCRdb with MiXCR from the 5' RACE reads. Here the sample spans 1.5 million to 2 million distinct CDR3 sequences, roughly 49% being singletons. The sample taken for sequencing was blood. The receptors come from a woman aged 40-49 years in good health. CDR3s include the opening cysteine and the closing phenylalanine or tryptophan. D genes are given only for firm matches. Clone size is shown for a subset of rows, as once, few, many or a class of expanded clone.

D gene: -; V gene: TRBV6-2/TRBV6-3; clone size: -; J gene: TRBJ2-5; CDR3 protein: CASSSRVLQETKYF; CDR3 DNA: TGTGCCAGCAGTTCGAGGGTACTCCAAGAGACCAAGTACTTC
D gene: -; V gene: TRBV6-2/TRBV6-3; clone size: once; J gene: TRBJ2-7; CDR3 protein: CASSLGRGQPSSYEQYF; CDR3 DNA: TGTGCCAGCAGTTTAGGGCGTGGGCAGCCGAGCTCCTACGAGCAGTACTTC
D gene: TRBD2; V gene: TRBV7-2; clone size: -; J gene: TRBJ2-5; CDR3 protein: CASRAASGGAEETQYF; CDR3 DNA: TGTGCCAGCAGGGCGGCAAGCGGGGGCGCCGAAGAGACCCAGTACTTC
D gene: TRBD2; V gene: TRBV4-3; clone size: few; J gene: TRBJ2-1; CDR3 protein: CASSQDRASGGAYEQFF; CDR3 DNA: TGCGCCAGCAGCCAAGATCGGGCTAGCGGGGGGGCCTATGAGCAGTTCTTC
D gene: TRBD1; V gene: TRBV3-1; clone size: -; J gene: TRBJ2-4; CDR3 protein: CASSQDHRTGVSDIQYF; CDR3 DNA: TGTGCCAGCAGCCAAGATCATAGGACAGGGGTTAGTGACATTCAGTACTTC
D gene: -; V gene: TRBV6-5; clone size: -; J gene: TRBJ1-2; CDR3 protein: CATLGVRYTF; CDR3 DNA: TGTGCCACCTTAGGAGTCCGCTACACCTTC
D gene: TRBD1; V gene: TRBV6-2/TRBV6-3; clone size: -; J gene: TRBJ2-4; CDR3 protein: CASSRFGEGTVNIQYF; CDR3 DNA: TGTGCCAGCAGTAGGTTTGGAGAAGGGACAGTGAACATTCAGTACTTC
D gene: -; V gene: TRBV28; clone size: -; J gene: TRBJ1-2; CDR3 protein: CASRFDSRYGYTF; CDR3 DNA: TGTGCCAGCAGATTCGACAGCCGCTATGGCTACACCTTC
D gene: -; V gene: TRBV6-5; clone size: -; J gene: TRBJ2-7; CDR3 protein: CASSRLDGYNEQYF; CDR3 DNA: TGTGCCAGCAGCAGACTGGACGGCTACAATGAGCAGTACTTC
D gene: TRBD1; V gene: TRBV7-2; clone size: many; J gene: TRBJ2-7; CDR3 protein: CASSPSGTGQQYF; CDR3 DNA: TGTGCCAGCAGCCCTTCCGGGACAGGGCAGCAGTACTTC
D gene: TRBD1; V gene: TRBV27; clone size: -; J gene: TRBJ2-4; CDR3 protein: CASSPLDRGGHIQYF; CDR3 DNA: TGTGCCAGCAGTCCCCTGGACAGGGGAGGCCACATTCAGTACTTC
D gene: TRBD2; V gene: TRBV20-1; clone size: -; J gene: TRBJ2-3; CDR3 protein: CSASLLAAGDFSDTQYF; CDR3 DNA: TGCAGTGCTAGTCTGCTTGCGGCGGGGGATTTCTCAGATACGCAGTATTTT
D gene: TRBD1; V gene: TRBV6-5; clone size: few; J gene: TRBJ1-2; CDR3 protein: CASSVTGVPNYGYTF; CDR3 DNA: TGTGCCAGCAGTGTTACAGGGGTGCCTAACTATGGCTACACCTTC
D gene: -; V gene: TRBV20-1; clone size: -; J gene: TRBJ2-1; CDR3 protein: CSARVHGSGPGNEQFF; CDR3 DNA: TGCAGTGCTAGAGTTCATGGGAGCGGGCCGGGGAATGAGCAGTTCTTC
D gene: -; V gene: TRBV7-8; clone size: -; J gene: TRBJ2-7; CDR3 protein: CASSLGSGGFEQYF; CDR3 DNA: TGTGCCAGCAGCTTGGGCTCGGGTGGGTTTGAGCAGTACTTC
D gene: TRBD2; V gene: TRBV20-1; clone size: -; J gene: TRBJ2-1; CDR3 protein: CSARGGLGNEQFF; CDR3 DNA: TGCAGTGCTCGCGGGGGGTTGGGCAATGAGCAGTTCTTC
D gene: -; V gene: TRBV6-5; clone size: once; J gene: TRBJ2-1; CDR3 protein: CASSYLLAGASYNEQFF; CDR3 DNA: TGTGCCAGCAGTTACCTGTTGGCGGGGGCTTCCTACAATGAGCAGTTCTTC
D gene: -; V gene: TRBV28; clone size: few; J gene: TRBJ2-7; CDR3 protein: CASNSDRTYEQYF; CDR3 DNA: TGTGCCAGCAACTCGGACAGAACCTACGAGCAGTACTTC
D gene: TRBD1; V gene: TRBV20-1; clone size: -; J gene: TRBJ2-1; CDR3 protein: CSARAWDRAVGSYNEQFF; CDR3 DNA: TGCAGTGCTAGAGCTTGGGACAGGGCAGTAGGTTCCTACAATGAGCAGTTCTTC
D gene: -; V gene: TRBV24-1; clone size: few; J gene: TRBJ2-6; CDR3 protein: CATSERWGAGANVLTF; CDR3 DNA: TGTGCCACCAGTGAAAGGTGGGGGGCTGGGGCCAACGTCCTGACTTTC
D gene: TRBD1; V gene: TRBV20-1; clone size: -; J gene: TRBJ2-3; CDR3 protein: CSADGTGEGTDTQYF; CDR3 DNA: TGCAGTGCCGACGGGACAGGGGAAGGCACAGATACGCAGTATTTT
D gene: -; V gene: TRBV27; clone size: -; J gene: TRBJ2-6; CDR3 protein: CASSMGGRAGANVLTF; CDR3 DNA: TGTGCCAGCAGTATGGGGGGCAGGGCCGGGGCCAACGTCCTGACTTTC